This T cell receptor beta chain was sequenced for a study of T cell responses to AZD1222 COVID-19 vaccine. Study observations and caveats: With dominance at 160-218 and 743-854, vaccine-associated CD4 TCRs spanned spike. Females outnumbered males among donors, who were mostly white British; clonal diversity was possibly underestimated.

The CDR3 spans 16 residues. Trimming took off 10 bases at V and 6 bases at J, with 25 bases between the two ends. The V gene's germline CDR1 is MNHEY and CDR2 SMNVEV (reference sequence). Remarks on this clone: The antigen is undetermined.

Profiling relied on immunoSEQ multiplex PCR, and the TCRdb table lists in-frame clones only, not all of them. The sample gives about 150,000 clones, roughly nine tenths of which show up once; under 8% is in the top ten. Sequenced material: peripheral blood, taken after recovery from COVID-19. The rearrangement links TRBV27 to TRBJ2-1, with no clear D. This clonotype was obtained from an adult who had recovered from COVID-19. The CDR3 sequence: CATKAGFARQLNEQFF. In nucleotides, the CDR3 is TGTGCCACCAAGGCTGGTTTTGCCAGGCAGCTCAATGAGCAGTTCTTC.